A selection of T cell receptor beta chains follows, all from one sample in a study of blood T cell repertoires in COVID-19. Assay used: immunoSEQ multiplex PCR; TCRdb lists only in-frame clones, some missing. The sample carries 50,000 to 65,000 clones, about 83% recorded once. The specimen was peripheral blood. These TCRs come from a human donor in a cohort sampled during active COVID-19. Each CDR3 is given with its conserved first and last residue. The order of the fields is D gene, J gene, clone size, V gene, CDR3 protein, CDR3 DNA. The D gene is left open where the match is weak. Clone size is not always given. Where it is, it says once, few, many or a class for expanded clones.

>TRBD2|TRBJ2-2|-|TRBV18
CASSPLVAGGLTGELFF
TGTGCCAGCTCACCACTCGTAGCGGGGGGACTCACCGGGGAGCTGTTTTTT
>-|TRBJ1-2|-|TRBV7-2
CASSLVAVRVGYGYTF
TGTGCCAGCAGCTTAGTGGCGGTCCGGGTGGGTTATGGCTACACCTTC
>-|TRBJ1-1|once|TRBV14
CASSSPGGRGMNTEAFF
TGTGCCAGCAGCTCCCCGGGGGGACGTGGAATGAACACTGAAGCTTTCTTT
>-|TRBJ1-5|-|TRBV27
CASRSGVQPQHF
TGTGCCAGCAGATCAGGGGTTCAGCCCCAGCATTTT
>-|TRBJ1-6|-|TRBV28
CASSLQGSPLHF
TGTGCCAGCAGTTTACAGGGTTCACCCCTCCACTTT
>-|TRBJ1-1|-|TRBV25-1
CASSEYARNTEAFF
TGTGCCAGCAGTGAATATGCCAGGAACACTGAAGCTTTCTTT
>TRBD1|TRBJ1-2|-|TRBV5-5
CASSLQGANMLDAF
TGTGCCAGCAGCTTGCAGGGGGCGAATATGCTGGACGCCTTC
>-|TRBJ2-7|-|TRBV6-5
CASSYSSGLEQYF
TGTGCCAGCAGTTACTCGTCAGGCCTAGAGCAGTACTTC
>TRBD1|TRBJ1-5|-|TRBV27
CASFTRDRGPRNSNQPQHF
TGTGCCAGCTTTACCCGGGACAGGGGGCCCAGAAATAGCAATCAGCCCCAGCATTTT
>TRBD2|TRBJ2-3|-|TRBV5-1
CASSITSGGLSDTQYF
TGCGCCAGCAGCATTACTAGCGGGGGACTTTCGGATACGCAGTATTTT
>-|TRBJ2-3|-|TRBV11-2
CASSLGLAMSDTQYF
TGTGCCAGCAGCCTTGGACTGGCGATGTCAGATACGCAGTATTTT
>-|TRBJ2-3|-|TRBV27
CASSSRVEASTQYF
TGTGCCAGCAGTTCGAGGGTAGAAGCGTCAACGCAGTATTTT
>-|TRBJ1-1|-|TRBV5-1
CASSLGSGVNTEAFF
TGCGCCAGCAGCTTGGGGAGCGGGGTGAACACTGAAGCTTTCTTT
>TRBD2|TRBJ2-5|-|TRBV5-1
CASSLTSGGPRGAQYF
TGCGCCAGCAGCCTGACTAGCGGGGGCCCCCGGGGGGCCCAGTACTTC
>-|TRBJ1-1|-|TRBV7-3
CASSGGAGTEAFF
TGTGCCAGCAGCGGTGGAGCTGGCACTGAAGCTTTCTTT
>-|TRBJ1-1|medium-sized|TRBV18
CASSPPGAGGLTEAFF
TGTGCCAGCTCACCACCAGGAGCCGGGGGGTTAACTGAAGCTTTCTTT
>-|TRBJ2-1|-|TRBV9
CASTPGGGSSYNEQFF
TGTGCCAGCACACCAGGTGGGGGGAGCTCCTACAATGAGCAGTTCTTC
>-|TRBJ2-7|once|TRBV18
CASSPLSTYEQYF
TGTGCCAGCTCACCACTGTCTACCTACGAGCAGTACTTC
>-|TRBJ1-3|-|TRBV19
CASSILGSEGTIYF
TGTGCCAGTAGTATACTTGGGAGCGAGGGCACCATATATTTT
>-|TRBJ2-1|-|TRBV2
CASKPSLPNNEQFF
TGTGCCAGCAAGCCTAGCCTCCCAAACAATGAGCAGTTCTTC
>TRBD1|TRBJ1-1|-|TRBV6-6
CASSYGGQVNTEAFF
TGTGCCAGCAGTTATGGGGGACAGGTAAACACTGAAGCTTTCTTT
>TRBD1|TRBJ2-3|-|TRBV5-1
CASSLAGSNRGVSDTQYF
TGCGCCAGCAGCTTGGCGGGTTCTAACAGGGGTGTCTCAGATACGCAGTATTTT
>-|TRBJ2-7|-|TRBV2
CASSVGGVPYEQYF
TGTGCCAGCAGTGTAGGGGGAGTTCCGTACGAGCAGTACTTC
>TRBD2|TRBJ2-3|once|TRBV24-1
CATSDPTSGSIYTQYF
TGTGCCACCAGTGACCCGACTAGCGGGAGCATATATACGCAGTATTTT
>-|TRBJ2-2|-|TRBV19
CASSTDRNTGELFF
TGTGCCAGTAGTACCGACAGGAACACCGGGGAGCTGTTTTTT
>-|TRBJ1-1|-|TRBV6-6
CASSYSRGDFAEAFF
TGTGCCAGCAGTTACTCGCGCGGAGATTTTGCTGAAGCTTTCTTT
>-|TRBJ2-5|-|TRBV3-1/TRBV3-2
CASSQLGGETQYF
TGTGCCAGCAGCCAACTAGGAGGTGAGACCCAGTACTTC
>-|TRBJ1-2|-|TRBV19
CASSMQQVNYGYTF
TGTGCCAGTAGTATGCAGCAGGTGAACTATGGCTACACCTTC
>-|TRBJ2-7|-|TRBV7-8
CASSPTGQSYEQYF
TGTGCCAGCAGCCCCACAGGGCAGTCCTACGAGCAGTACTTC
>TRBD1|TRBJ1-2|once|TRBV5-1
CASSTGTGGVSYGYTF
TGCGCCAGCAGCACCGGGACAGGGGGCGTATCCTATGGCTACACCTTC
>TRBD1|TRBJ1-1|-|TRBV27
CASSPGTARLNTEAFF
TGTGCCAGCAGTCCGGGGACAGCCCGGCTGAACACTGAAGCTTTCTTT
>-|TRBJ2-3|-|TRBV11-2
CASSPLTLFSTDTQYF
TGTGCCAGCAGCCCCTTGACACTTTTCAGCACAGATACGCAGTATTTT
>TRBD1|TRBJ1-4|-|TRBV10-2
CASSGDSYATNEKLFF
TGCGCCAGCAGTGGGGACAGCTACGCAACTAATGAAAAACTGTTTTTT
>TRBD2|TRBJ2-5|-|TRBV7-9
CASSLAGGETQYF
TGTGCCAGCAGCTTAGCGGGGGGGGAGACCCAGTACTTC
>TRBD1|TRBJ1-2|-|TRBV5-4
CASRLTGKSGYTF
TGTGCCAGCAGGTTGACAGGGAAAAGCGGCTACACCTTC
>-|TRBJ2-6|-|TRBV7-9
CASTTGSGANVLTF
TGTGCCAGCACCACAGGGTCTGGGGCCAACGTCCTGACTTTC
>-|TRBJ2-1|-|TRBV10-3
CAISESTRSNEQFF
TGTGCCATCAGTGAGTCGACTAGGAGCAATGAGCAGTTCTTC
>-|TRBJ1-5|few|TRBV5-1
CASSLALPQHF
TGCGCCAGCAGCTTGGCTCTGCCCCAGCATTTT
>TRBD1|TRBJ1-4|-|TRBV5-1
CASSWGTGDEKLFF
TGCGCCAGCAGCTGGGGGACAGGGGATGAAAAACTGTTTTTT
>TRBD1|TRBJ2-2|once|TRBV5-1
CASSPTGEAGELFF
TGCGCCAGCAGCCCGACAGGGGAGGCCGGGGAGCTGTTTTTT
>TRBD2|TRBJ2-2|-|TRBV5-1
CASSLDGLVAGELFF
TGCGCCAGCAGCTTGGATGGACTAGTGGCCGGGGAGCTGTTTTTT
>-|TRBJ1-5|-|TRBV15
CATSSRAQPQHF
TGTGCCACCAGCTCCAGGGCTCAGCCCCAGCATTTT
>TRBD2|TRBJ2-1|-|TRBV6-4
CASSRLAGNNEQFF
TGTGCCAGCAGCCGACTAGCGGGAAACAATGAGCAGTTCTTC
>TRBD1|TRBJ2-7|-|TRBV20-1
CSASSTGGLIYEQYF
TGCAGTGCTAGTTCGACAGGGGGACTAATCTACGAGCAGTACTTC
>-|TRBJ2-2|-|TRBV6-4
CASSANSIPGELFF
TGTGCCAGCAGTGCCAACTCTATCCCCGGGGAGCTGTTTTTT
>-|TRBJ2-7|-|TRBV12-5
CASGLGKELEQYF
TGTGCTAGTGGTTTGGGCAAGGAGCTCGAGCAGTACTTC
>-|TRBJ2-7|-|TRBV11-2
CASSLDRTSYEQYF
TGTGCCAGCAGCTTAGACAGGACTTCCTACGAGCAGTACTTC
>TRBD1|TRBJ1-5|-|TRBV7-8
CASSLRGRGQNNQPQHF
TGTGCCAGCAGCTTAAGGGGAAGGGGACAGAACAATCAGCCCCAGCATTTT
>TRBD1|TRBJ1-1|few|TRBV10-1
CASSERGGSNTEAFF
TGCGCCAGCAGTGAGAGAGGGGGCTCGAACACTGAAGCTTTCTTT
>TRBD1|TRBJ2-3|-|TRBV5-1
CARGQGRKFTDTQYF
TGCGCCAGAGGACAGGGCAGGAAATTCACAGATACGCAGTATTTT
>TRBD2|TRBJ2-5|-|TRBV7-3
CASSLLPSGIETQYF
TGTGCCAGCAGCTTACTACCTAGCGGGATCGAGACCCAGTACTTC
>-|TRBJ1-2|-|TRBV10-3
CAISDSGGRGYTF
TGTGCCATCAGTGACTCCGGGGGGCGAGGCTACACCTTC
>-|TRBJ2-1|-|TRBV7-7
CASSLAIRGEQFF
TGTGCCAGCAGCTTAGCGATTCGCGGTGAGCAGTTCTTC
>-|TRBJ2-1|-|TRBV18
CASSHDRKVSEQFF
TGTGCCAGCTCACACGACAGGAAGGTTAGTGAGCAGTTCTTC
>TRBD2|TRBJ2-1|few|TRBV2
CASKLAEYYNEQFF
TGTGCCAGCAAACTAGCGGAATACTACAATGAGCAGTTCTTC
>TRBD2|TRBJ2-3|medium-sized|TRBV29-1
CSVAGLAATDTQYF
TGCAGCGTGGCGGGACTAGCAGCGACAGATACGCAGTATTTT